The present TCR beta chain was sequenced within a study of patients and donors after allogeneic stem cell transplantation. TCRdb reprocessed the RT-PCR reads via MiXCR and lists one record per CDR3 protein. The data hold roughly 880,000 distinct CDR3 sequences, with approximately 19% observed a single time. This TCR derives from a human donor who was either an allogeneic HSCT recipient or a stem cell or donor lymphocyte infusion donor (not recorded which). It is not recorded whose cells these are; they may come from a transplant donor. Sequencing was done on a sample of blood, either unsorted or a sorted T cell fraction (not recorded which).

The CDR3 DNA is TGTGCCAGCAGTTCTTCACCCGTGAGCTACACCTTC. The encoded protein is CASSSSPVSYTF. The genes are TRBV12-3 or TRBV12-4 and TRBJ1-2; no firm D call. V lost 4 bases and J 9 bases, leaving 12 bases between the germline ends. CDR3 length: 12 residues.